The clone carrying this TCR beta chain has just one count. No antigen is known for it. This CDR3 is built from 13 residues. Germline CDR1 and CDR2: SGHRS and YFSETQ. Deletions cut 4 bases from V and 7 bases from J, with 12 bases between. This entry comes from a study of T cell responses to AZD1222 COVID-19 vaccine. Notes on the study in general: Unmutated variant regions are reportedly the target of nearly half of TCRs that are spike-specific.

Sequenced by immunoSEQ multiplex PCR; TCRdb stores in-frame clones only, minus some. The sample comprises more than 75,000 clones, roughly nine tenths of which are singletons, and roughly 1.5% rests with the top ten. Sequences were derived from peripheral blood, sampled on day 0 of AZD1222 vaccination. The chain recombines TRBV5-1 with TRBJ2-1; D gene uncertain. This TCR was recovered from an adult in good health. CDR3 nucleotides: TGCGCCAGCAGCCCCTCCCCAGGTAATGAGCAGTTCTTC. Its translation is CASSPSPGNEQFF.